These 16 T cell receptor beta chains originate from one sample sequenced in a study of T-cell reconstitution after alpha-beta-depleted transplantation in children. A library of TCRbeta sequences, prepared with unique molecular identifiers, was generated. Using its own MiXCR run on the PCR reads, TCRdb lists one record per CDR3 protein. This table has some 280,000 distinct CDR3 sequences, approximately 9.8% appearing once. The sample was PBMCs from the stem cell graft donor, taken from the stem cell graft. These receptors all come from a human donor who donated a stem cell graft to a child with SCID.

This sequence joins TRBV19 and TRBJ2-6; unclear D gene. Germline V gene lookup returns CDR1 LNHDA and CDR2 SQIVND (reference sequence). There are 13 residues in the CDR3. Trimming pared 3 bases from V and 4 bases from J, leaving 4 bases between. CDR3 sequence (DNA): TGTGCCAGTAGTATGGCCGGGGCCAACGTCCTGACTTTC. The encoded protein is CASSMAGANVLTF.

This clonotype was found a few times. The chain uses TRBV13 and TRBJ1-1; 8 nucleotides align to TRBD1. The CDR3 length is 13 residues. J gave up 7 bases and V 7 bases, and 8 bases lay outside the gene matches. Germline V gene data show CDR1 as PRHDT and CDR2 as FYEKMQ (reference sequence). This chain's CDR3 is CASTTGGFGEAFF. DNA for the CDR3: TGTGCCAGCACCACAGGGGGTTTCGGTGAAGCTTTCTTT.

This clonotype was seen a handful of times. The V and J genes are TRBV7-7 and TRBJ2-5, with D perhaps TRBD1 (8 bases). From germline, CDR1 is SSHAT and CDR2 FNYEAQ (reference sequence). Trimming took off 4 bases at V and 7 bases at J, with 19 bases between the two ends. The CDR3 length is 15 residues. CDR3 nucleotides: TGTGCCAGCAGCTCAGGACAGGGTTTAGCGGGGACCCAGTACTTC. It translates to CASSSGQGLAGTQYF.

This chain links TRBV5-1 with TRBJ2-5; TRBD1 aligns across 7 bases. This CDR3 is 13 amino acids long. The trim removed 4 bases at V and 5 bases at J, leaving 5 bases unmatched. Germline lookup yields CDR1 SGHRS and CDR2 YFSETQ. Written as DNA, the CDR3 is TGCGCCAGCAGCCGGACAGGTTTGGAGACCCAGTACTTC. Translated: CASSRTGLETQYF.

This chain joins TRBV20-1 and TRBJ2-7, with 8 bases identical to TRBD1. Unmatched junction bases numbered 2, after V lost 3 bases and J lost 1 base. Germline values: CDR1 DFQATT, CDR2 SNEGSKA (reference sequence). The CDR3 has 13 residues. This CDR3 is CSARDRVSYEQYF. The DNA of the CDR3 is TGCAGTGCTAGGGACAGGGTTTCCTACGAGCAGTACTTC.

This clonotype occurred a few times. The gene calls are TRBV29-1 and TRBJ2-7; TRBD1 is a possible D gene (5 bases). V was cut by 7 bases and J by 3 bases, with 13 bases left in between. Germline CDR1 reads SQVTM; CDR2 reads ANQGSEA. The CDR3 is 12 amino acids. The DNA for the CDR3 is TGCAGCGCAACAGGTCTGTACTACGAGCAGTACTTC. This sequence encodes CSATGLYYEQYF.

This clonotype was seen only a few times. The chain combines TRBV7-8 with TRBJ1-1; D is unresolved. V dropped 1 base and J dropped 6 bases, with 12 bases sitting between them. The V gene's germline CDR1 is SGHVS and CDR2 FQNEAQ. The CDR3 length is 14 residues. The CDR3 coding sequence is TGTGCCAGCAGCTTAGACAGCCGGGTTTCTGAAGCTTTCTTT. Its protein product is CASSLDSRVSEAFF.

In this sample, this clonotype turned up a few times. The genes are TRBV6-1 and TRBJ2-7; 7 positions agree with TRBD1. The V and J ends lost 11 bases and 3 bases, in that order; junction bases with no gene match: 16. The germline V gene encodes CDR1 MNHNS and CDR2 SASEGT. The CDR3 totals 15 residues. The CDR3 sequence is CACRPGRQGDYEQYF. The CDR3 region has the DNA TGTGCCTGCCGACCCGGACGGCAGGGGGACTACGAGCAGTACTTC.

This clonotype was recorded at least ten times. The CDR3 DNA reads as TGTGCCAGCAGCTTGAGCATAGAGGGCGGGTCCCGGAACACCGGGGAGCTGTTTTTT. This translates into CASSLSIEGGSRNTGELFF. The chain links TRBV5-4 to TRBJ2-2; D is possibly TRBD2 (5 bases). CDR3 length: 19 amino acids. Germline CDR1 SGHNT, CDR2 YYREEE (reference sequence). V lost 1 base and J 1 base, leaving 20 bases between the germline ends.

This clonotype was recorded only once. The rearrangement uses TRBV3-1 and TRBJ2-6; TRBD1 matches 7 bases. The trim removed 10 bases at V and 0 bases at J, leaving 15 bases unmatched. Germline CDR1 LGHDT, CDR2 YNNKEL (reference sequence). The CDR3 has 18 residues. CDR3 bases: TGTGCCACCACCCAACAGGGGAAAATATTCTCTGGGGCCAACGTCCTGACTTTC. It specifies CATTQQGKIFSGANVLTF.

In this sample, this clonotype turned up a few times. The J gene is TRBJ2-3, the V gene TRBV7-7; TRBD1 aligns across 10 bases. Trimming at V came to 5 bases and at J to 4 bases, leaving 6 bases not matched to a gene. The germline V gene has CDR1 SSHAT and CDR2 FNYEAQ (reference sequence). The CDR3 consists of 15 residues. The CDR3 nucleotides are TGTGCCAGCAGCCAAGGGACAGGGGCTTCAGATACGCAGTATTTT. Its protein is CASSQGTGASDTQYF.

This clonotype was detected ten times or more. The genes are TRBV12-3 or TRBV12-4 and TRBJ1-4, with D possibly being TRBD1 (5 bases). The V and J ends lost 3 bases and 3 bases respectively, with 8 bases between them. This CDR3 region has 14 residues. The CDR3 DNA is TGTGCCAGCAGTTTGGCAGGGTCTAATGAAAAACTGTTTTTT. This codes for CASSLAGSNEKLFF.

J is TRBJ1-5 and V is TRBV12-3 or TRBV12-4, with 8 nucleotides matching TRBD1. The CDR3 totals 16 residues. Trimming cost V 2 bases and J 5 bases; bases outside gene matches: 8. CDR3 loop: CASSLFPGGADQPQHF. The CDR3 DNA reads as TGTGCCAGCAGTTTATTCCCAGGGGGCGCAGATCAGCCCCAGCATTTT.

This clonotype appeared a few times. The chain joins TRBV4-1 to TRBJ1-1; D is unclear. Germline assignment: CDR1 MGHRA and CDR2 YSYEKL. There are 15 residues in the CDR3. Trimming left V 0 bases short and J 0 bases short, with 8 bases between. This CDR3 is CASSQEVKLNTEAFF. CDR3 in DNA: TGCGCCAGCAGCCAAGAAGTCAAGCTGAACACTGAAGCTTTCTTT.

Many counts were recorded for this clonotype. The V gene is TRBV9, the J gene TRBJ2-5; D is ambiguous. The CDR3 runs 14 residues. V shed 0 bases and J shed 2 bases, with 8 bases lying between them. The germline CDR1 and CDR2 sequences are SGDLS and YYNGEE. The CDR3 sequence: CASSVEWEQETQYF. The CDR3 bases are TGTGCCAGCAGCGTAGAGTGGGAACAAGAGACCCAGTACTTC.

This clonotype was counted a few times. This sequence joins TRBV5-1 and TRBJ1-5, with a tentative D call TRBD1 (6 bases). The CDR3 is made up of 14 amino acids. The ends were cut back, 4 bases at V and 6 bases at J, with 14 bases in the middle. The germline gives CDR1 SGHRS, CDR2 YFSETQ. CDR3 coding DNA: TGCGCCAGCAGCGAGGGGGGAGACGGTCAGCCCCAGCATTTT. Residues: CASSEGGDGQPQHF.